The 25 T cell receptor beta chains in this list originate from one sample, sequenced in a study of blood T cell repertoires in COVID-19. Some clones are missing from TCRdb's copy, which holds only in-frame ones; the method was immunoSEQ multiplex PCR. Of roughly 160,000 clones listed, roughly nine tenths are singletons. The material sequenced was peripheral blood. All receptors derive from a man over 45 with acute or convalescent COVID-19.

The genes are TRBV19 and TRBJ2-1; 9 bases match TRBD2. CDR3 length: 15 residues. V dropped 6 bases and J dropped 2; count of bases not matched to a gene: 5. CDR1 is LNHDA and CDR2 is SQIVND in the germline V gene (reference sequence). The DNA of the CDR3 is TGTGCCAGTAGGCGGGAGGGCCCCGCCTACAATGAGCAGTTCTTC. As protein: CASRREGPAYNEQFF.

V gene TRBV6-2 or TRBV6-3 combines with J gene TRBJ1-2; possible D gene TRBD1, 6 bases. The V gene lost 4 bases and the J gene lost 3 bases, with 21 bases spanning the gap. The length of the CDR3 is 17 residues. From germline, CDR1 is MNHEY and CDR2 SVGEGT. CDR3 DNA: TGTGCCAGCAGTTCCCTCATCGTGGGGGCCTTCGACTATGGCTACACCTTC. This encodes CASSSLIVGAFDYGYTF.

V is TRBV11-2 and J is TRBJ2-7; 7 bases fit TRBD1. Germline lookup yields CDR1 SGHAT and CDR2 FQNNGV. J gave up 7 bases and V 1 base, and 7 bases lay outside the gene matches. CDR3 length: 14 residues. The CDR3: CASSLGGQRREQYF. The CDR3 coding sequence is TGTGCCAGCAGCTTAGGGGGACAGAGGAGGGAGCAGTACTTC.

This rearrangement joins TRBV10-3 to TRBJ2-7; 7 bases fit TRBD1. Unmatched junction bases numbered 7, after V lost 2 bases and J lost 0 bases. CDR3 length equals 16 residues. From germline, CDR1 is ENHRY and CDR2 SYGVKD. CDR3 sequence: CAISEMTGQSSYEQYF. CDR3 nucleotide sequence: TGTGCCATCAGTGAGATGACGGGACAGAGCTCCTACGAGCAGTACTTC.

The chain links TRBV7-8 to TRBJ2-5, with a possible D match to TRBD2 (5 bases). V lost 2 bases and J lost 9, with 19 bases in between. Germline V gives CDR1 SGHVS, CDR2 FQNEAQ. This CDR3 is 15 amino acids long. The CDR3 spells CASSLLSASLGAQYF. The CDR3 DNA sequence: TGTGCCAGCAGCTTACTGTCTGCCTCCCTGGGAGCCCAGTACTTC.

This chain joins TRBV5-1 and TRBJ1-3; 7 positions agree with TRBD1. This CDR3 has 13 residues. Germline trimming cut 3 bases from V and 4 bases from J; bases unmatched to any gene: 1. The germline V gene has CDR1 SGHRS and CDR2 YFSETQ. In DNA form, the CDR3 reads TGCGCCAGCAGCTCGGACAGGGGAAACACCATATATTTT. Translation: CASSSDRGNTIYF.

As regards this clone: Other DNA sequences in the sample encode the same CDR3. This chain links TRBV7-2 with TRBJ1-2; TRBD1 is a possible D gene (6 bases). Germline V gene data show CDR1 as SGHTA and CDR2 as FQGNSA. V was trimmed by 3 bases and J by 2 bases, leaving 10 bases between them. The CDR3 has 14 amino acids. This CDR3 is CASSLVGGNYGYTF. CDR3 nucleotides: TGTGCCAGCAGCTTGGTTGGGGGCAACTATGGCTACACCTTC.

The chain has TRBV5-1 and TRBJ1-1, with 7 bases identical to TRBD1. V lost 4 bases, J lost 5 bases, and 11 bases stayed unmatched. CDR3 size: 15 residues. Germline V gene data show CDR1 as SGHRS and CDR2 as YFSETQ. The CDR3 here is CASSTGTARGTEAFF. CDR3 DNA sequence: TGCGCCAGCAGCACGGGGACAGCGAGGGGTACTGAAGCTTTCTTT.

This chain joins TRBV30 and TRBJ2-7; tentative D call: TRBD2 (5 bases). The CDR3 loop spans 16 amino acids. The V end was cut by 1 base, the J end by 0 bases, with 16 bases between. Germline V gene lookup returns CDR1 GTSNPN and CDR2 SVGIG (reference sequence). CDR3 coding DNA: TGTGCCTGGAGTGGCGGGCTCCCACTCACCTCCTACGAGCAGTACTTC. As protein: CAWSGGLPLTSYEQYF. Based on the CDR3 plus reference TRBV30 and TRBJ2-7, the full variable domain is SQTIHQWPATLVQPVGSPLSLECTVEGTSNPNLYWYRQAAGRGLQLLFYSVGIGQISSEVPQNLSASRPQDRQFILSSKKLLLSDSGFYLCAWSGGLPLTSYEQYFGPGTRLTVT.

This chain connects TRBV10-3 to TRBJ2-1; no clear D gene. From germline, CDR1 is ENHRY and CDR2 SYGVKD. This CDR3 comprises 13 residues. V lost 6 bases, J lost 4 bases, and 10 bases lay in between. This CDR3 reads CAIRAQRYNEQFF. CDR3 DNA sequence: TGTGCCATCAGGGCTCAGCGTTACAATGAGCAGTTCTTC.

V is TRBV24-1 and J is TRBJ2-1; D unclear. V lost 1 base and J 0 bases, leaving 6 bases between the germline ends. Looked up from germline, CDR1 is KGHDR and CDR2 is SFDVKD. The CDR3 runs to 15 residues. The CDR3 protein is CATSDFEASYNEQFF. The CDR3 coding sequence is TGTGCCACCAGTGATTTTGAGGCCTCCTACAATGAGCAGTTCTTC.

This chain links TRBV2 with TRBJ1-1; D is possibly TRBD1 (6 bases). This CDR3 is built from 14 residues. Germline V CDR1 and CDR2: SNHLY, FYNNEI. The V gene lost 4 bases and the J gene lost 3 bases, with 12 bases spanning the gap. The CDR3 nucleotides read TGTGCCAGCAGTGGAGGGGGGGGAGACACTGAAGCTTTCTTT. Encoded protein: CASSGGGGDTEAFF. Full variable domain (rest looked up from reference TRBV2 and TRBJ1-1): EPEVTQTPSHQVTQMGQEVILRCVPISNHLYFYWYRQILGQKVEFLVSFYNNEISEKSEIFDDQFSVERPDGSNFTLKIRSTKLEDSAMYFCASSGGGGDTEAFFGQGTRLTVV.

V and J are TRBV24-1 and TRBJ1-2; 7 nucleotides agree with TRBD1. The CDR3 is made up of 16 amino acids. Germline V gives CDR1 KGHDR, CDR2 SFDVKD. Trimming removed 4 bases from V and 5 bases from J; junction bases left unmatched: 12. This CDR3 is CATSDQDRAGRYGYTF. The CDR3 nucleotides read TGTGCCACCAGTGACCAAGACAGGGCTGGAAGGTATGGCTACACCTTC.

The rearrangement uses TRBV28 and TRBJ1-1; D may be TRBD1 (6 bases). Germline lookup yields CDR1 MDHEN and CDR2 SYDVKM. The CDR3 length is 12 residues. Trimming took 3 bases from V and 11 from J, leaving 13 bases between them. The CDR3 loop is CASSFQGLAAFF. The DNA of the CDR3 is TGTGCCAGCAGTTTTCAGGGGTTAGCGGCTTTCTTT.

This sequence joins TRBV20-1 and TRBJ1-2; tentative D call: TRBD1 (5 bases). Germline assignment: CDR1 DFQATT and CDR2 SNEGSKA (reference sequence). Deletions cut 1 base from V and 7 bases from J, with 7 bases between. This CDR3 comprises 11 residues. Written as DNA, the CDR3 is TGCAGTGCTAGAGCGGGGGGTGGCTACACCTTC. As protein: CSARAGGGYTF.

CDR3 nucleotides: TGTGCCAGCAGCCCGAGGCTACTATACGAGCAGTACTTC. It encodes CASSPRLLYEQYF. The V gene is TRBV7-2, the J gene TRBJ2-7; D gene ambiguous. Deletions cut 5 bases from V and 4 bases from J, with 12 bases between. From germline, CDR1 is SGHTA and CDR2 FQGNSA. CDR3 size: 13 residues. Full variable domain (outside the CDR3, taken from reference TRBV7-2 and TRBJ2-7): GAGVSQSPSNKVTEKGKDVELRCDPISGHTALYWYRQSLGQGLEFLIYFQGNSAPDKSGLPSDRFSAERTGGSVSTLTIQRTQQEDSAVYLCASSPRLLYEQYFGPGTRLTVT.

This chain uses TRBV4-3 with TRBJ1-5; TRBD1 aligns across 7 bases. J was trimmed by 4 bases and V by 2 bases; bases with no gene match: 5. The CDR3 totals 15 residues. CDR1 LGHNA and CDR2 YSLEER come from the germline V gene. The CDR3 sequence is CASSQSGTANQPQHF. The CDR3 region has the DNA TGCGCCAGCAGCCAATCAGGGACAGCTAATCAGCCCCAGCATTTT.

This clone was picked up one time. The rearrangement joins TRBV7-3 to TRBJ2-5; D is unclear. Germline V CDR1 and CDR2: SGHTA, FQGTGA. V lost 2 bases and J lost 4, with 8 bases in between. This CDR3 has 13 residues. CDR3 in DNA: TGTGCCAGCAGCTTATGGGCTACAGAGACCCAGTACTTC. Amino acids: CASSLWATETQYF. Full variable domain (rest looked up from reference TRBV7-3 and TRBJ2-5): GAGVSQTPSNKVTEKGKYVELRCDPISGHTALYWYRQSLGQGPEFLIYFQGTGAADDSGLPNDRFFAVRPEGSVSTLKIQRTERGDSAVYLCASSLWATETQYFGPGTRLLVL.

The chain joins TRBV7-9 to TRBJ1-1, with a possible D match to TRBD1 (5 bases). This CDR3 is 15 amino acids long. Trimming stripped 5 bases from V and 3 bases from J, with 16 bases between. CDR1 is SEHNR and CDR2 is FQNEAQ in the germline V gene (reference sequence). The CDR3: CASSGIGGGDTEAFF. CDR3 bases: TGTGCCAGCAGCGGAATCGGTGGGGGGGACACTGAAGCTTTCTTT.

A single count supports this clone. This chain links TRBV3-1 (or the pseudogene TRBV3-2) with TRBJ1-4, with 8 positions matching TRBD1. Germline-derived CDR1 and CDR2 are LGHDT and YNNKEL (reference sequence). This CDR3 is built from 16 residues. V dropped 4 bases and J dropped 6; count of bases not matched to a gene: 10. CDR3: CASSPKSGTGDEKLFF. CDR3 DNA sequence: TGTGCCAGCAGCCCCAAATCGGGGACAGGCGATGAAAAACTGTTTTTT.

This clone was seen a few times. The V and J genes are TRBV10-3 and TRBJ1-6, with a possible D match to TRBD1 (6 bases). V lost 2 bases and J 7 bases, leaving 9 bases between the germline ends. Germline assignment: CDR1 ENHRY and CDR2 SYGVKD. The length of the CDR3 is 14 residues. The CDR3 bases are TGTGCCATCAGTGAGGAGGGGGAGAATTCACCCCTCCACTTT. Its translation: CAISEEGENSPLHF.

The CDR3 DNA sequence: TGCGCCAGCAGCTCTGGGATGGCGAGCGGGAGGTCCGAGCAGTACTTC. Translation gives CASSSGMASGRSEQYF. V usage is TRBV5-1 and J usage is TRBJ2-7, with TRBD2 matching over 9 bases. This CDR3 comprises 16 residues. The ends lost 3 bases at V and 6 bases at J; junction bases unmatched: 13. CDR1 SGHRS and CDR2 YFSETQ come from the germline V gene.

The chain joins TRBV9 to TRBJ1-1, with 10 bases aligning to TRBD1. V was clipped by 3 bases and J by 7 bases; unmatched bases: 6. This CDR3 region has 14 residues. Germline lookup yields CDR1 SGDLS and CDR2 YYNGEE. CDR3 amino acids: CASSDLTGGFEAFF. CDR3 nucleotides: TGTGCCAGCAGCGATCTGACAGGGGGCTTTGAAGCTTTCTTT.

V is TRBV10-2 and J is TRBJ2-1; possible D gene TRBD2, 6 bases. The CDR3 is made up of 15 amino acids. Germline V gene sequence: CDR1 WSHSY, CDR2 SAAADI. The V gene lost 6 bases and the J gene lost 6 bases, with 18 bases spanning the gap. The CDR3 protein is CASRLGGGTGNEQFF. In DNA, the CDR3 is TGCGCCAGCAGATTGGGGGGTGGGACGGGCAATGAGCAGTTCTTC.

V and J are TRBV7-9 and TRBJ2-7; D is uncertain. This CDR3 is 12 amino acids long. The ends were cut back, 3 bases at V and 2 bases at J, with 5 bases in the middle. The germline V gene encodes CDR1 SEHNR and CDR2 FQNEAQ (reference sequence). The CDR3 spells CASSFTPYEQYF. The CDR3 nucleotides are TGTGCCAGCAGCTTTACTCCCTACGAGCAGTACTTC.